Below, 23 T cell receptor beta chains from the same sample are listed, as sequenced in a study of long-term antiretroviral therapy in people with HIV. immunoSEQ v3.0 was run at survey level. The assay was immunoSEQ multiplex PCR, and TCRdb's table has in-frame clones only and misses some. This sample carries 10,000 to 13,000 clones, about four fifths of them seen once, and the ten largest clones take around 15%. Sample: unsorted PBMCs, taken 1.2 years after starting antiretroviral therapy. The receptors were sampled from a man aged 35 to 55 with HIV.

J is TRBJ2-7 and V is TRBV2; 8 bases fit TRBD1. Germline V CDR1 and CDR2: SNHLY, FYNNEI. The CDR3 sequence is 16 residues long. V shed 1 base, J shed 6 bases, and the junction held 11 bases outside the gene matches. The CDR3 protein is CASSEGTGKVPSEQYF. CDR3 bases: TGTGCCAGCAGTGAAGGGACAGGGAAAGTTCCTTCCGAGCAGTACTTC.

V gene TRBV7-2 combines with J gene TRBJ1-6; TRBD1 matches at 7 bases. Losses at the gene ends were 5 bases for V and 7 bases for J; bases not matched to a gene: 11. The CDR3 is 16 amino acids. Germline V lookup: CDR1 SGHTA, CDR2 FQGNSA. The CDR3 DNA is TGTGCCAGCAGCCCCAGGGGGGGGGCAACCAATTCACCCCTCCACTTT. It translates to CASSPRGGATNSPLHF.

This clone was observed a few times. The gene calls are TRBV5-1 and TRBJ2-3, with 7 bases matching TRBD1. Germline trimming cut 2 bases from V and 11 bases from J; bases unmatched to any gene: 5. CDR1 is SGHRS, CDR2 YFSETQ, per germline. The CDR3 is 12 amino acids. The CDR3 is CASSFDRDKQYF. The CDR3 DNA is TGCGCCAGCAGCTTCGACAGGGACAAGCAGTATTTT.

CDR3 loop: CASSLVHGAHTEAFF. CDR3 coding DNA: TGTGCCAGCTCACTAGTTCACGGGGCGCACACTGAAGCTTTCTTT. V usage is TRBV18 and J usage is TRBJ1-1, with a tentative D call TRBD1 (5 bases). V was clipped by 4 bases and J by 3 bases, with 15 bases between them. This CDR3 spans 15 amino acids. The germline V gene has CDR1 KGHSH and CDR2 LQKENI.

The gene calls are TRBV27 and TRBJ1-1; D gene unclear. Germline CDR1 reads MNHEY; CDR2 reads SMNVEV (reference sequence). V lost 2 bases, J lost 4 bases, and 17 bases lay in between. The CDR3 length is 16 residues. CDR3 sequence reads: CASSLDGPDGATEAFF. The CDR3 coding sequence is TGTGCCAGCAGTTTAGATGGGCCAGATGGCGCCACTGAAGCTTTCTTT.

The chain links TRBV25-1 to TRBJ2-6; 8 positions match TRBD1. With V trimmed by 8 bases and J by 0 bases, 3 bases remained unmatched. CDR1 is MGHDK and CDR2 is SYGVNS in the germline V gene. The CDR3 consists of 15 residues. CDR3 DNA sequence: TGTGCCAGCCGGGGACAGGACTCTGGGGCCAACGTCCTGACTTTC. This sequence encodes CASRGQDSGANVLTF.

This chain links TRBV5-1 with TRBJ1-6; D is undetermined. Germline lookup yields CDR1 SGHRS and CDR2 YFSETQ. There are 15 residues in the CDR3. Trimming removed 3 bases at V and 4 bases at J, with 11 bases between. DNA of the CDR3: TGCGCCAGCAGCTCGCCGGACGGATATAATTCACCCCTCCACTTT. It encodes CASSSPDGYNSPLHF. The complete variable domain, with remaining parts taken from reference TRBV5-1 and TRBJ1-6, reads KAGVTQTPRYLIKTRGQQVTLSCSPISGHRSVSWYQQTPGQGLQFLFEYFSETQRNKGNFPGRFSGRQFSNSRSEMNVSTLELGDSALYLCASSSPDGYNSPLHFGNGTRLTVT.

This clone occurred once. The chain combines TRBV10-3 with TRBJ2-3; TRBD1 matches at 10 bases. The junction had 5 bases not matched to a gene; V was cut back by 5 bases and J by 3 bases. Germline V gene sequence: CDR1 ENHRY, CDR2 SYGVKD. The CDR3 runs 15 residues. The CDR3 nucleotides read TGTGCCATCAGTTATGGGACAGGGGAAACAGATACGCAGTATTTT. Amino acids: CAISYGTGETDTQYF.

This clone was observed a handful of times. The rearrangement joins TRBV7-2 to TRBJ2-7; 8 bases fit TRBD2. The CDR3 contains 16 residues. V dropped 1 base and J dropped 1; count of bases not matched to a gene: 6. Per the germline V gene, CDR1 is SGHTA and CDR2 is FQGNSA. The CDR3 here is CASSLGTSFFSYEQYF. The CDR3 bases are TGTGCCAGCAGCTTAGGGACTAGCTTCTTTTCCTACGAGCAGTACTTC.

The chain employs TRBV5-1 and TRBJ2-7, with 15 bases fitting TRBD2. The CDR3 totals 14 residues. J gave up 5 bases and V 3 bases, and 0 bases lay outside the gene matches. Looked up from germline, CDR1 is SGHRS and CDR2 is YFSETQ. The CDR3, as DNA: TGCGCCAGCAGCTGGACTAGCGGGGGGGACGAGCAGTACTTC. Translating it yields CASSWTSGGDEQYF. Complete variable domain (other parts from reference TRBV5-1 and TRBJ2-7): KAGVTQTPRYLIKTRGQQVTLSCSPISGHRSVSWYQQTPGQGLQFLFEYFSETQRNKGNFPGRFSGRQFSNSRSEMNVSTLELGDSALYLCASSWTSGGDEQYFGPGTRLTVT.

This clone was picked up one time. The CDR3 coding sequence is TGTGCTAGTGGTTTGGTCGGTCGAGGTCACCTTAGCAATCAGCCCCAGCATTTT. It encodes CASGLVGRGHLSNQPQHF. The gene calls are TRBV12-5 and TRBJ1-5; D unclear. Trimming cost V 0 bases and J 0 bases, with 15 bases left between them. The V gene's germline CDR1 is LGHNT and CDR2 FRNRAP. The CDR3 is 18 residues long. The entire variable domain, with the rest obtained from reference TRBV12-5 and TRBJ1-5, is as follows: DARVTQTPRHKVTEMGQEVTMRCQPILGHNTVFWYRQTMMQGLELLAYFRNRAPLDDSGMPKDRFSAEMPDATLATLKIQPSEPRDSAVYFCASGLVGRGHLSNQPQHFGDGTRLSIL.

The chain recombines TRBV23-1 with TRBJ1-3; D ambiguous. TRBV23-1 is an ORF, and what it does is uncertain. This CDR3 contains 14 residues. V lost 1 base, J lost 4 bases, and 8 bases lay in between. CDR3 DNA: TGCGCCAGCAGTCAATGGGTTGCAGGAAACACCATATATTTT. Residues: CASSQWVAGNTIYF.

The chain has TRBV30 and TRBJ1-2, with no clear D. Trimming removed 4 bases from V and 0 bases from J, with 6 bases in between. The CDR3 contains 12 residues. Germline V lookup: CDR1 GTSNPN, CDR2 SVGIG (reference sequence). The CDR3, as DNA: TGTGCCTGGAAAGCCCCTAACTATGGCTACACCTTC. This encodes CAWKAPNYGYTF.

The chain links TRBV10-3 to TRBJ1-6, with D uncertain. Trimming removed 2 bases from V and 4 bases from J, with 12 bases in between. Germline V CDR1 and CDR2: ENHRY, SYGVKD. The CDR3 consists of 16 residues. CDR3 DNA sequence: TGTGCCATCAGTGAGACCCTCGGGCTGTATAATTCACCCCTCCACTTT. Translation: CAISETLGLYNSPLHF.

The chain carries TRBV6-4 and TRBJ2-3, with a weak D call TRBD2 (6 bases). Germline V CDR1 and CDR2: MRHNA, SNTAGT. The CDR3 consists of 19 residues. V lost 7 bases and J 3 bases, leaving 29 bases between the germline ends. The CDR3 loop is CASILGRRDLYPLTDTQYF. As DNA, the CDR3 is TGTGCCAGCATCCTAGGACGGCGGGACTTATATCCCCTTACAGATACGCAGTATTTT.

This clone was seen more than once but under ten times. The rearrangement joins TRBV29-1 to TRBJ1-1; 7 nucleotides align to TRBD1. Germline loops: CDR1 SQVTM, CDR2 ANQGSEA. With V trimmed by 7 bases and J by 5 bases, 10 bases remained unmatched. The CDR3 runs to 13 residues. The CDR3 DNA reads as TGCAGCGGGAGACAGGGCGTTGGTACTGAAGCTTTCTTT. Translating gives CSGRQGVGTEAFF.

This CDR3 is CASSLRTSSYEQYF. As DNA, the CDR3 is TGTGCCAGCAGCCTTCGGACTAGCTCCTACGAGCAGTACTTC. The chain has TRBV9 and TRBJ2-7; 7 positions agree with TRBD2. J was trimmed by 0 bases and V by 4 bases; bases with no gene match: 4. CDR3 size: 14 residues. CDR1 is SGDLS and CDR2 is YYNGEE in the germline V gene.

This clone has a single count. The J gene is TRBJ2-7, the V gene TRBV5-6, with 11 bases matching TRBD2. The V gene's germline CDR1 is SGHDT and CDR2 YYEEEE. Trimming removed 0 bases from V and 6 bases from J; junction bases left unmatched: 11. This CDR3 spans 17 amino acids. CDR3 DNA sequence: TGTGCCAGCAGCTTGGGCGAGACGCGACTAGCGGGGTCCGAGCAGTACTTC. This codes for CASSLGETRLAGSEQYF.

The chain carries TRBV5-6 and TRBJ1-2, with D unclear. V was trimmed by 6 bases and J by 4 bases, leaving 16 bases between them. The CDR3 consists of 14 residues. Germline CDR1 is SGHDT and CDR2 is YYEEEE. CDR3 amino acids: CASISTRPGYGYTF. DNA for the CDR3: TGTGCCAGCATCTCCACCAGGCCGGGCTATGGCTACACCTTC.

The rearrangement joins TRBV28 to TRBJ2-5, with D possibly matching TRBD2 (5 bases). Germline V gives CDR1 MDHEN, CDR2 SYDVKM. There are 16 residues in the CDR3. Trimming removed 4 bases at V and 5 bases at J, with 20 bases between. CDR3 nucleotide sequence: TGTGCCAGCAGTTCCAATTTCGGGCAAAGCGGCGAGACCCAGTACTTC. Encoded protein: CASSSNFGQSGETQYF.

The rearrangement links TRBV18 to TRBJ2-3, with D unclear. Germline CDR1 reads KGHSH; CDR2 reads LQKENI. V shed 3 bases and J shed 3 bases, with 7 bases lying between them. This CDR3 has 13 residues. In DNA, the CDR3 is TGTGCCAGCTCACCGGACCGGACAGATACGCAGTATTTT. This translates into CASSPDRTDTQYF.

This chain connects TRBV2 to TRBJ2-1, with 7 bases lining up with TRBD1. The CDR3 has 14 residues. Losses at the gene ends were 3 bases for V and 10 bases for J; bases not matched to a gene: 9. Germline CDR1 SNHLY, CDR2 FYNNEI. The CDR3 region is CASSDRDSGGEQFF. For the CDR3, the DNA is TGTGCCAGCAGTGACCGGGACAGTGGAGGCGAGCAGTTCTTC.

The chain couples TRBV4-3 to TRBJ2-7, with 12 nucleotides matching TRBD1. Looked up from germline, CDR1 is LGHNA and CDR2 is YSLEER. The CDR3 runs 18 residues. Trimming cost V 0 bases and J 5 bases; bases outside gene matches: 11. CDR3 sequence reads: CASSQDLLGTGGKNEQYF. CDR3 bases: TGCGCCAGCAGCCAAGACCTACTTGGGACAGGGGGCAAGAACGAGCAGTACTTC.